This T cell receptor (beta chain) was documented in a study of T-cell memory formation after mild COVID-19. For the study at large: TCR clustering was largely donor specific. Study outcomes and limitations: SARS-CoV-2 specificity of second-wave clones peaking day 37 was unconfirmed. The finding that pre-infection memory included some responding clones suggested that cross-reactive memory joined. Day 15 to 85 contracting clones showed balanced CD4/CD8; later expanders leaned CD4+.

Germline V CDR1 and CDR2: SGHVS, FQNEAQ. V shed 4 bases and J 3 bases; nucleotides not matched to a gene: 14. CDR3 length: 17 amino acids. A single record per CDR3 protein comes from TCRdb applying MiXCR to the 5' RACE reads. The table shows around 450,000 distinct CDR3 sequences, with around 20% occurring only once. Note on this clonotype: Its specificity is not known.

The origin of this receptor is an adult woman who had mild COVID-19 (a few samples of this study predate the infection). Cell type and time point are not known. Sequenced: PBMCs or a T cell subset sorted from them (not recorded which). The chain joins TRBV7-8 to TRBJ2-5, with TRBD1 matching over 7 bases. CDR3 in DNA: TGTGCCAGCAGCTCCCTCGCAGACAGGGATGCGAAAGAGACCCAGTACTTC. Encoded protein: CASSSLADRDAKETQYF.